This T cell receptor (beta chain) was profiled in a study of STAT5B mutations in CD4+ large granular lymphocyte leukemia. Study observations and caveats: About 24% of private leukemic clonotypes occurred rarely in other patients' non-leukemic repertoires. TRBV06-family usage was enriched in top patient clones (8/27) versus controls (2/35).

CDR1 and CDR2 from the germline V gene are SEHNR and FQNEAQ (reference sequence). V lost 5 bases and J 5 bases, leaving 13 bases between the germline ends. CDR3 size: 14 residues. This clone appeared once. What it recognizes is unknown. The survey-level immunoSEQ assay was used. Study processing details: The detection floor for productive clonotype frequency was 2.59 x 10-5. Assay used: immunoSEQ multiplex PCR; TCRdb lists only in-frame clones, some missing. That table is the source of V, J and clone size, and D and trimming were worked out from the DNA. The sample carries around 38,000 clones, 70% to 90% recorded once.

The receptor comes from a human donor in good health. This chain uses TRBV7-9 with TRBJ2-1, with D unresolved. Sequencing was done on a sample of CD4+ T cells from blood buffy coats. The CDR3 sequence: CASSPSGMNNEQFF. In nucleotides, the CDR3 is TGTGCCAGCAGCCCCTCCGGCATGAACAATGAGCAGTTCTTC.